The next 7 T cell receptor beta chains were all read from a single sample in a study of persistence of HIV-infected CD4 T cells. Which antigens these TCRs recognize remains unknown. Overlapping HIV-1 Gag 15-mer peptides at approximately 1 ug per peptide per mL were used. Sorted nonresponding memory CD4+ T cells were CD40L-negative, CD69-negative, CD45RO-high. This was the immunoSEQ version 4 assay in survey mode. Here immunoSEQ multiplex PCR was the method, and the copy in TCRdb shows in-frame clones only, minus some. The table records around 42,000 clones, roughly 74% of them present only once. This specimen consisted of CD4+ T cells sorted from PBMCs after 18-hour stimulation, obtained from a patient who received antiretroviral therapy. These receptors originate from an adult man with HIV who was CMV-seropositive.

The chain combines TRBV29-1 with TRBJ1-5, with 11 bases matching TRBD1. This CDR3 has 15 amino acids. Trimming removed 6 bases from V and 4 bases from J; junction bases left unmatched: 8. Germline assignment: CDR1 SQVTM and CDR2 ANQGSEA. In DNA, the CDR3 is TGCAGCGTGACCCCCGGGACAGGGGGTAATCAGCCCCAGCATTTT. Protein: CSVTPGTGGNQPQHF.

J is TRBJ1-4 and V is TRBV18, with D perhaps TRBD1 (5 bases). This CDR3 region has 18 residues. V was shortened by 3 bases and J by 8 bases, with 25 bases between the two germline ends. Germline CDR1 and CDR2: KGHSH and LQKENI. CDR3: CASSPAGTGSSAAEKLFF. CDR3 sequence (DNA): TGTGCCAGCTCACCGGCCGGGACGGGGAGTTCAGCCGCGGAAAAACTGTTTTTT. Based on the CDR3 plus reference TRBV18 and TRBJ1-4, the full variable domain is NAGVMQNPRHLVRRRGQEARLRCSPMKGHSHVYWYRQLPEEGLKFMVYLQKENIIDESGMPKERFSAEFPKEGPSILRIQQVVRGDSAAYFCASSPAGTGSSAAEKLFFGSGTQLSVL.

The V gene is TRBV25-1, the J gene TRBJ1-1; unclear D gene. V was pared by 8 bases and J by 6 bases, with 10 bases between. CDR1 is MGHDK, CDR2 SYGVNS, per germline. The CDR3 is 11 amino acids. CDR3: CASSLRAEAFF. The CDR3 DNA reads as TGTGCCAGCTCCCTGCGAGCTGAAGCTTTCTTT.

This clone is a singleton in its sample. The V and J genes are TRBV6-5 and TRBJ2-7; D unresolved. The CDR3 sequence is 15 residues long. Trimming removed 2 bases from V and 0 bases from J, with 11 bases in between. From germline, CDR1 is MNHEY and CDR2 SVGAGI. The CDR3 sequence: CASSYRAAASYEQYF. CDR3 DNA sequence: TGTGCCAGCAGTTACAGGGCGGCGGCCTCCTACGAGCAGTACTTC.

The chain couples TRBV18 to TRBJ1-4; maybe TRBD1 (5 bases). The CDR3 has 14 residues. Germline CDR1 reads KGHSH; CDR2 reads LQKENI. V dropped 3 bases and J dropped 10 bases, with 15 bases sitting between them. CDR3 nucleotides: TGTGCCAGCTCACCCGAGGCGGGGGTGGTAAAACTGTTTTTT. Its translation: CASSPEAGVVKLFF.

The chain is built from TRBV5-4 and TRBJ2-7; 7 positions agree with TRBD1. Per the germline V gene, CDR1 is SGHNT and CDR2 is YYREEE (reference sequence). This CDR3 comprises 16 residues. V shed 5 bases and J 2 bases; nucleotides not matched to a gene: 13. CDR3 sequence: CASSTDPGQIAYEQYF. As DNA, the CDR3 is TGTGCCAGCAGTACTGACCCGGGACAGATAGCCTACGAGCAGTACTTC.

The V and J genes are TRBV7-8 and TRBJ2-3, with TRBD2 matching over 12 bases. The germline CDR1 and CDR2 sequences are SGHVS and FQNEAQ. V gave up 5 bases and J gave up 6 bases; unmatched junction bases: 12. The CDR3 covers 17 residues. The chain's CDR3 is CASSPRLAGVRPDTQYF. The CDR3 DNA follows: TGTGCCAGCAGCCCTAGACTAGCGGGAGTTAGGCCCGATACGCAGTATTTT.